The TCR beta chain under discussion was sequenced for a study of T cell changes during pregnancy in multiple sclerosis. After removal of 6 bases from V and 8 bases from J, the junction contained 6 bases not matched to a gene. CDR3 size: 13 residues. Germline V lookup: CDR1 MDHEN, CDR2 SYDVKM. Repertoires were generated with immunoSEQ multiplex PCR, while TCRdb's copy carries only in-frame clones and drops some. The table shows around 67,000 clones, with over 80% occurring only once. Sequenced material: peripheral blood, taken in the first trimester of pregnancy. V usage is TRBV28 and J usage is TRBJ1-4; TRBD1 agrees at 7 bases. The clonotype comes from a female donor with multiple sclerosis, enrolled in a pregnancy study. CDR3 sequence: CASSPGQVEKLFF. DNA for the CDR3: TGTGCCAGCAGCCCCGGACAGGTAGAAAAACTGTTTTTT.